A single sample gave rise to the 5 T cell receptor beta chains below, sequenced in a study of breast tumors, draining lymph nodes, adjacent tissues. The lymph nodes were axillary draining lymph nodes from breast cancer patients. From the multiplex PCR reads, TCRdb called clonotypes with MiXCR, one entry per CDR3 protein. The sample lists roughly 110,000 distinct CDR3 sequences; roughly 29% were seen once. The sequenced sample was axillary lymph node tissue. These receptor sequences come from a female donor with breast cancer. Some clones in this sample may be carry-over from other donors' samples.

Regarding this clonotype: One junction end disagrees with the germline gene, perhaps due to a read error. The chain has TRBV7-9 and TRBJ2-1; 7 nucleotides align to TRBD1. The CDR3 sequence is 15 residues long. From germline, CDR1 is SEHNR and CDR2 FQNEAQ (reference sequence). In DNA, the CDR3 is TGTGCCAGCAGGGTCGGGGCAGGGGGTTACAATGAGCAGTTTTTC. Its protein is CASRVGAGGYNEQFF.

The chain combines TRBV9 with TRBJ2-7; possibly TRBD2 for D (6 bases). CDR3 length: 14 residues. The germline V gene encodes CDR1 SGDLS and CDR2 YYNGEE. Trimming pared 5 bases from V and 3 bases from J, leaving 15 bases between. CDR3 amino acids: CASSARAGIYEQYF. As DNA, the CDR3 is TGTGCCAGCAGTGCTAGGGCGGGGATCTACGAGCAGTACTTC.

As regards this clonotype: This could be a read error, since a much larger clone is one nucleotide away. V is TRBV7-9 and J is TRBJ2-4; 10 bases fit TRBD1. The CDR3 contains 18 residues. Germline values: CDR1 SEHNR, CDR2 FQNEAQ (reference sequence). For the CDR3, the DNA is TGTGCCAGCAGCCCGGGACAGGGGTGGATTGTAGCCAAAAGCATTCAGTACTTC. This codes for CASSPGQGWIVAKSIQYF.

The chain carries TRBV7-2 and TRBJ1-6; the D gene is possibly TRBD1 (5 bases). The CDR3 has 15 amino acids. CDR1 SGHTA and CDR2 FQGNSA come from the germline V gene. Deletions cut 3 bases from V and 5 bases from J, with 11 bases between. This CDR3 is CASSFETDNNSPLHF. The CDR3 nucleotides are TGTGCCAGCAGCTTCGAGACAGACAATAATTCACCCCTCCACTTT.

At least ten counts were recorded for this clonotype. The gene calls are TRBV6-1 and TRBJ1-2, with D perhaps TRBD1 (6 bases). The CDR3 extends over 15 amino acids. The V and J ends lost 5 bases and 4 bases respectively, with 17 bases between them. The germline gives CDR1 MNHNS, CDR2 SASEGT. Written as DNA, the CDR3 is TGTGCCAGCAGTCAGGCCGGGGGGCCCGTCTATGGCTACACCTTC. Its protein product is CASSQAGGPVYGYTF.